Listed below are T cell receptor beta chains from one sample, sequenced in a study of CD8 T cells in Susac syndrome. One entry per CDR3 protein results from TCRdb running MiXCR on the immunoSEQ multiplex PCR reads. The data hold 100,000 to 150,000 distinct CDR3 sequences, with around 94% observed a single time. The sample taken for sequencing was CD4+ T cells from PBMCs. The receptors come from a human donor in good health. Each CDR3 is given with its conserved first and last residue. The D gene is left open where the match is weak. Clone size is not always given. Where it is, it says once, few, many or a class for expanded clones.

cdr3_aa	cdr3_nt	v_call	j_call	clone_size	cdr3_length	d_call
CASSPAGTSGGETQYF	TGTGCCAGCAGCCCGGCCGGGACTAGCGGTGGGGAGACCCAGTACTTC	TRBV7-2	TRBJ2-5	NA	16	TRBD2
CASSPTGTSDPETQYF	TGTGCCAGCAGCCCCACCGGGACTAGCGACCCAGAGACCCAGTACTTC	TRBV9	TRBJ2-5	NA	16	TRBD2
CASRTGYNEQFF	TGTGCCAGCAGGACAGGGTACAATGAGCAGTTCTTC	TRBV2	TRBJ2-1	NA	12	TRBD1
CAISGSGDEQFF	TGTGCCATCAGTGGGAGCGGGGATGAGCAGTTCTTC	TRBV10-3	TRBJ2-1	NA	12	TRBD2
CSVARRFQETQYF	TGCAGCGTTGCCCGCCGCTTTCAAGAGACCCAGTACTTC	TRBV29-1	TRBJ2-5	NA	13	NA
CSARIAGDEQYF	TGCAGTGCCCGAATCGCGGGTGACGAGCAGTACTTC	TRBV20-1	TRBJ2-7	NA	12	NA
CASSERRTEDTQYF	TGCGCCAGCAGTGAAAGGAGGACAGAAGATACGCAGTATTTT	TRBV10-2	TRBJ2-3	NA	14	NA
CASSTPGGANSPLHF	TGTGCCAGCAGCACCCCGGGCGGGGCTAATTCACCCCTCCACTTT	TRBV7-2	TRBJ1-6	NA	15	NA
CASSQRSRSSYNEQFF	TGTGCCAGCAGCCAGCGGTCCAGGAGCTCCTACAATGAGCAGTTCTTC	TRBV6-1	TRBJ2-1	NA	16	NA
CASSHLTGNTEAFF	TGTGCCAGCAGCCACCTGACAGGGAACACTGAAGCTTTCTTT	TRBV4-2	TRBJ1-1	NA	14	NA
CSASAGFLTGSTDTQYF	TGCAGTGCTTCAGCGGGATTCCTCACGGGAAGCACAGATACGCAGTATTTT	TRBV20-1	TRBJ2-3	NA	17	TRBD2
CASSLSGTPYEQYF	TGTGCCAGCAGTTTGAGCGGGACCCCCTACGAGCAGTACTTC	TRBV12-3/TRBV12-4	TRBJ2-7	NA	14	TRBD2
CASSPATYSIQQPQHF	TGTGCCAGCAGCCCTGCCACTTACTCAATCCAACAGCCCCAGCATTTT	TRBV2	TRBJ1-5	once	16	NA
CASSFMAAYEQYF	TGTGCCAGCAGCTTCATGGCAGCCTACGAGCAGTACTTC	TRBV11-2	TRBJ2-7	NA	13	NA
CAWSVTSGLDTQYF	TGTGCCTGGAGTGTGACTAGCGGGTTAGATACGCAGTATTTT	TRBV30	TRBJ2-3	NA	14	TRBD2
CSALGGASDTQYF	TGCAGCGCCCTTGGGGGGGCGAGCGATACGCAGTATTTT	TRBV29-1	TRBJ2-3	once	13	NA
CASSLGDSGSETQYF	TGCGCCAGCAGCTTGGGGGACAGCGGGAGTGAGACCCAGTACTTC	TRBV5-1	TRBJ2-5	once	15	NA
CAWTLPAKNIQYF	TGTGCCTGGACCCTGCCGGCGAAAAACATTCAGTACTTC	TRBV30	TRBJ2-4	NA	13	NA